The rows below give T cell receptor beta chains drawn from one sample of a study of beta chain features in type 1 diabetes. Sequencing was performed with immunoSEQ multiplex PCR; in TCRdb, only in-frame clones are kept and a portion is missing. Among hundreds of thousands of clones, around 15% were seen once, and the ten largest hold roughly 0.098%. The sequenced material came from naive CD4+ T cells from blood. All receptors derive from a man between 18 and 35 years old in good health. The CDR3 runs from the conserved cysteine through the conserved F or W. Each record gives: J gene, V gene, clone size, D gene, CDR3 protein, CDR3 DNA. D genes are given only for firm matches. Part of the rows lack a size; the others show once, few, many or a class for expanded clones.

j_gene: TRBJ2-7
v_gene: TRBV18
abundance: .
d_gene: TRBD1
CDR3aa: CASSPLGQGLREQYF
CDR3nt: TGTGCCAGCTCACCGCTAGGACAGGGGCTTCGCGAGCAGTACTTC

j_gene: TRBJ2-3
v_gene: TRBV29-1
abundance: .
d_gene: .
CDR3aa: CSVEYLGASGTDTQYF
CDR3nt: TGCAGCGTTGAATACTTAGGGGCCTCCGGCACAGATACGCAGTATTTT

j_gene: TRBJ1-5
v_gene: TRBV9
abundance: .
d_gene: .
CDR3aa: CASSRAPTQPQHF
CDR3nt: TGTGCCAGCAGCCGTGCCCCTACTCAGCCCCAGCATTTT

j_gene: TRBJ2-7
v_gene: TRBV7-3
abundance: few
d_gene: .
CDR3aa: CASSLTRFDEQYF
CDR3nt: TGTGCCAGCAGCTTAACCCGCTTCGACGAGCAGTACTTC

j_gene: TRBJ2-3
v_gene: TRBV4-1
abundance: few
d_gene: .
CDR3aa: CASSQDPRESGTDTQYF
CDR3nt: TGCGCCAGCAGCCAAGATCCAAGGGAGTCTGGAACAGATACGCAGTATTTT

j_gene: TRBJ2-7
v_gene: TRBV6-6
abundance: few
d_gene: TRBD1
CDR3aa: CASSSADRGGEQYF
CDR3nt: TGTGCCAGCAGTTCCGCGGACAGGGGAGGCGAGCAGTACTTC

j_gene: TRBJ2-7
v_gene: TRBV4-1
abundance: .
d_gene: .
CDR3aa: CASSHLRLISYEQYF
CDR3nt: TGCGCCAGCAGCCATCTACGACTAATTTCCTACGAGCAGTACTTC

j_gene: TRBJ2-7
v_gene: TRBV14
abundance: few
d_gene: .
CDR3aa: CASSPRLRLSSYEQYF
CDR3nt: TGTGCCAGCAGCCCCCGGCTGAGATTGAGCTCCTACGAGCAGTACTTC

j_gene: TRBJ2-5
v_gene: TRBV28
abundance: .
d_gene: TRBD1
CDR3aa: CASSSDRGTRETQYF
CDR3nt: TGTGCCAGCAGTTCGGACAGGGGAACTAGGGAGACCCAGTACTTC

j_gene: TRBJ1-4
v_gene: TRBV5-6
abundance: few
d_gene: .
CDR3aa: CASSPGTFNEKLFF
CDR3nt: TGTGCCAGCAGCCCCGGGACATTTAATGAAAAACTGTTTTTT

j_gene: TRBJ2-6
v_gene: TRBV2
abundance: few
d_gene: TRBD1
CDR3aa: CASATGSSGANVLTF
CDR3nt: TGTGCCAGCGCGACAGGGAGCTCTGGGGCCAACGTCCTGACTTTC

j_gene: TRBJ2-6
v_gene: TRBV6-4
abundance: .
d_gene: TRBD2
CDR3aa: CASSPTSGVQGANVLTF
CDR3nt: TGTGCCAGCAGTCCGACTAGCGGGGTTCAAGGGGCCAACGTCCTGACTTTC

j_gene: TRBJ2-7
v_gene: TRBV5-6
abundance: .
d_gene: .
CDR3aa: CASSSGTEYEQYF
CDR3nt: TGTGCCAGCAGCTCCGGGACGGAATACGAGCAGTACTTC

j_gene: TRBJ2-1
v_gene: TRBV9
abundance: .
d_gene: .
CDR3aa: CASSVSLKDNEQFF
CDR3nt: TGTGCCAGCAGCGTAAGTCTGAAGGACAATGAGCAGTTCTTC

j_gene: TRBJ2-7
v_gene: TRBV18
abundance: .
d_gene: TRBD2
CDR3aa: CASSPSQALAGAYEQYF
CDR3nt: TGTGCCAGCTCCCCATCACAGGCACTAGCGGGGGCCTACGAGCAGTACTTC

j_gene: TRBJ1-4
v_gene: TRBV28
abundance: .
d_gene: .
CDR3aa: CASSHFSGYLNEKLFF
CDR3nt: TGTGCCAGCAGTCACTTCTCCGGTTACCTAAATGAAAAACTGTTTTTT

j_gene: TRBJ1-1
v_gene: TRBV5-1
abundance: .
d_gene: .
CDR3aa: CASSPDLWEAAFF
CDR3nt: TGCGCCAGCAGCCCAGACCTATGGGAGGCGGCTTTCTTT

j_gene: TRBJ1-1
v_gene: TRBV6-5
abundance: few
d_gene: .
CDR3aa: CASRHRVLTEAFF
CDR3nt: TGTGCCAGCAGACACAGGGTCCTCACTGAAGCTTTCTTT

j_gene: TRBJ2-2
v_gene: TRBV4-1
abundance: few
d_gene: .
CDR3aa: CASSQDHLTGELFF
CDR3nt: TGCGCCAGCAGCCAAGATCACCTAACCGGGGAGCTGTTTTTT

j_gene: TRBJ2-3
v_gene: TRBV5-4
abundance: .
d_gene: .
CDR3aa: CASSLPRADTQYF
CDR3nt: TGTGCCAGCAGCTTGCCCAGGGCAGATACGCAGTATTTT

j_gene: TRBJ2-7
v_gene: TRBV5-1
abundance: few
d_gene: TRBD2
CDR3aa: CASSPWTSGGPYEQYF
CDR3nt: TGCGCCAGCAGCCCGTGGACTAGCGGGGGGCCCTACGAGCAGTACTTC

j_gene: TRBJ2-7
v_gene: TRBV30
abundance: .
d_gene: .
CDR3aa: CASFWWDSYEQYF
CDR3nt: TGTGCCTCCTTTTGGTGGGACTCCTACGAGCAGTACTTC